This record covers a single T cell receptor beta chain. The data were produced by immunoSEQ multiplex PCR, yet TCRdb's version contains in-frame clones alone and is incomplete. In the table there are 45,000 to 50,000 clones, around 88% of which are singletons. The entry originates in a study of PD-L1 blockade in urothelial cancer. The sequence was obtained from a man of 80 years or more with urothelial cancer. The sequencing used PBMCs, collected around atezolizumab (anti-PD-L1) treatment.

The CDR3, as DNA: TGCGCCAGCAGCCAAGATAGAGGGACTAGATTTCAGTTCTTC. It translates to CASSQDRGTRFQFF. The gene calls are TRBV4-3 and TRBJ2-1, with 8 bases identical to TRBD2. Germline V CDR1 and CDR2: LGHNA, YSLEER. The CDR3 sequence is 14 residues long. V was clipped by 0 bases and J by 13 bases; unmatched bases: 8.